This T cell receptor (beta chain) came from a study of shared clonotypes between healthy human individuals. The repertoire was sequenced with immunoSEQ multiplex PCR; TCRdb's copy has only in-frame clones and lacks some. This sample has approximately 1.5 million clones, with 95% to 99% found just once. Of note for this clone: Other DNA sequences of this sample code for an identical CDR3.

Germline V CDR1 and CDR2: SGHRS, YFSETQ. This CDR3 region has 15 residues. V lost 0 bases to trimming and J lost 4 bases; unmatched junction nucleotides: 3. The chain joins TRBV5-1 to TRBJ2-1; 8 bases match TRBD1. Source material: naive CD4+ T cells sorted from blood. Subset defined: CD45RA+ positively selected. The origin of this receptor is a young man in good health. The CDR3 bases are TGCGCCAGCAGCTTGGGTACAGGGGGGTACAATGAGCAGTTCTTC. Its translation: CASSLGTGGYNEQFF.